Each of the 31 T cell receptor beta chains below was sequenced from the same sample in a study of siplizumab effects on memory and regulatory T cells. Sequenced by immunoSEQ multiplex PCR; TCRdb stores in-frame clones only, minus some. Found here are fewer than 9,500 clones, approximately 70% of them singletons; the top ten hold roughly 69%. The source material was effector memory CD8+ T cells sorted from blood. The subset denotes: unstimulated CD8+ effector memory T cells. All receptors derive from a human donor in good health.

V is TRBV30 and J is TRBJ2-7, with 8 bases identical to TRBD1. Germline CDR1 is GTSNPN and CDR2 is SVGIG (reference sequence). The CDR3 loop spans 14 amino acids. With 3 bases clipped from V and 4 bases from J, the junction kept 8 bases outside the gene matches. The CDR3 DNA reads as TGTGCCTGGAGCTCTGGGCAGGGGGCTTACGAGCAGTACTTC. Translating gives CAWSSGQGAYEQYF.

The rearrangement links TRBV4-1 to TRBJ1-1; weak D call: TRBD1 (5 bases). Germline V lookup: CDR1 MGHRA, CDR2 YSYEKL. The CDR3 contains 15 residues. V was shortened by 4 bases and J by 6 bases, with 18 bases between the two germline ends. CDR3 amino acids: CASSRTSGPGPEAFF. DNA for the CDR3: TGCGCCAGCAGCCGAACCTCGGGGCCGGGCCCTGAAGCTTTCTTT.

This rearrangement joins TRBV6-4 to TRBJ2-7; unclear D gene. The germline gives CDR1 MRHNA, CDR2 SNTAGT. The germline V and J ends were trimmed by 7 bases and 0 bases, with 13 bases remaining between them. The CDR3 spans 14 residues. The DNA of the CDR3 is TGTGCCAGCATTAGGATCCGGCTCTCCTACGAGCAGTACTTC. It is translated as CASIRIRLSYEQYF.

This clone rates as medium-sized. The V and J genes are TRBV4-1 and TRBJ1-1; 7 bases agree with TRBD1. Germline CDR1 and CDR2: MGHRA and YSYEKL. The length of the CDR3 is 14 residues. V lost 6 bases to trimming and J lost 6 bases; unmatched junction nucleotides: 10. CDR3 protein: CASRLHSRGSEAFF. As DNA, the CDR3 is TGCGCCAGCAGACTCCATTCCAGGGGGTCTGAAGCTTTCTTT.

The chain links TRBV6-1 to TRBJ1-6; no clear D gene. The CDR3 totals 15 residues. V was trimmed by 2 bases and J by 5 bases, leaving 10 bases between them. The germline CDR1 and CDR2 sequences are MNHNS and SASEGT. The CDR3 loop is CASSEFGQNNSPLHF. For the CDR3, the DNA is TGTGCCAGCAGTGAATTTGGGCAGAATAATTCACCCCTCCACTTT.

V is TRBV7-2 and J is TRBJ1-1; D is ambiguous. Trimming removed 1 base from V and 5 bases from J, with 8 bases in between. This CDR3 comprises 13 residues. Germline V CDR1 and CDR2: SGHTA, FQGNSA. The CDR3 nucleotides are TGTGCCAGCAGCTTAGTGTCCCTGACTGAAGCTTTCTTT. This sequence encodes CASSLVSLTEAFF.

Within the sample, this clone is medium-sized (0.01 to 0.1%). Here the CDR3 reads CASSQYTNSNQPQHF. The CDR3 DNA reads TGCGCCAGCAGCCAGTACACAAACAGCAATCAGCCCCAGCATTTT. The V and J genes are TRBV4-3 and TRBJ1-5; D gene unclear. The germline V gene has CDR1 LGHNA and CDR2 YSLEER. CDR3 length: 15 residues. V was trimmed by 3 bases and J by 1 base, leaving 10 bases between them.

The gene calls are TRBV5-8 and TRBJ1-5, with D possibly matching TRBD1 (6 bases). Germline lookup yields CDR1 SGHTS and CDR2 YDEGEE. The CDR3 has 14 amino acids. V lost 4 bases, J lost 2 bases, and 10 bases lay in between. The CDR3 is CASSTRTGNQPQHF. In DNA, the CDR3 is TGTGCCAGCAGCACACGGACAGGCAATCAGCCCCAGCATTTT.

In its sample, this clone was seen once. The chain combines TRBV29-1 with TRBJ2-5; 8 positions match TRBD2. Germline V gene data show CDR1 as SQVTM and CDR2 as ANQGSEA. The CDR3 is made up of 14 amino acids. V was clipped by 6 bases and J by 5 bases; unmatched bases: 11. CDR3 DNA: TGCAGCGTCCTAAAAGGTCGGGAGGGCGAGACCCAGTACTTC. It is translated as CSVLKGREGETQYF.

The V and J genes are TRBV5-8 and TRBJ2-2, with no clear D. Germline V gives CDR1 SGHTS, CDR2 YDEGEE. Trimming pared 4 bases from V and 4 bases from J, leaving 8 bases between. The CDR3 is 13 residues long. CDR3 in DNA: TGTGCCAGCAGCCCCTCGCTCACCGGGGAGCTGTTTTTT. It specifies CASSPSLTGELFF. The full variable domain, its missing parts supplied by reference TRBV5-8 and TRBJ2-2, is EAGVTQSPTHLIKTRGQQATLRCSPISGHTSVYWYQQALGLGLQFLLWYDEGEERNRGNFPPRFSGRQFPNYSSELNVNALELEDSALYLCASSPSLTGELFFGEGSRLTVL.

This chain links TRBV11-2 with TRBJ1-2, with D uncertain. The V end lost 2 bases, the J end lost 7 bases, and 5 bases lay between the germline ends. The CDR3 loop spans 11 amino acids. The germline CDR1 and CDR2 sequences are SGHAT and FQNNGV. The CDR3 reads CASSLWGGYTF. For the CDR3, the DNA is TGTGCCAGCAGCTTATGGGGTGGCTACACCTTC.

The gene calls are TRBV7-8 and TRBJ2-5, with a possible D match to TRBD2 (7 bases). Trimming pared 4 bases from V and 5 bases from J, leaving 11 bases between. The CDR3 covers 13 residues. The germline V gene encodes CDR1 SGHVS and CDR2 FQNEAQ. Written as DNA, the CDR3 is TGTGCCAGCAGCTACGGGGGGCCGGAGACCCAGTACTTC. This codes for CASSYGGPETQYF.

V usage is TRBV6-5 and J usage is TRBJ2-3; D unclear. V was clipped by 6 bases and J by 8 bases, with 12 bases between them. The CDR3 is 12 amino acids. The V gene's germline CDR1 is MNHEY and CDR2 SVGAGI. CDR3: CASSPGPGTQYF. The CDR3, as DNA: TGTGCCAGCAGCCCTGGACCGGGTACGCAGTATTTT.

The J gene is TRBJ1-1, the V gene TRBV12-5; 7 bases agree with TRBD1. V dropped 5 bases and J dropped 0; count of bases not matched to a gene: 12. The V gene's germline CDR1 is LGHNT and CDR2 FRNRAP. The CDR3 contains 17 residues. This CDR3 reads CASGTPTGTEMNTEAFF. As DNA, the CDR3 is TGTGCTAGTGGTACCCCGACCGGGACAGAGATGAACACTGAAGCTTTCTTT. The full variable domain, its missing parts supplied by reference TRBV12-5 and TRBJ1-1, is DARVTQTPRHKVTEMGQEVTMRCQPILGHNTVFWYRQTMMQGLELLAYFRNRAPLDDSGMPKDRFSAEMPDATLATLKIQPSEPRDSAVYFCASGTPTGTEMNTEAFFGQGTRLTVV.

This clone was observed once. The gene calls are TRBV4-1 and TRBJ2-5; no clear D gene. CDR1 is MGHRA, CDR2 YSYEKL, per germline. This CDR3 contains 14 residues. V was pared by 4 bases and J by 6 bases, with 15 bases between. CDR3 region: CASSLEPGEQTQYF. In DNA form, the CDR3 reads TGCGCCAGCAGCCTGGAGCCGGGTGAACAGACCCAGTACTTC.

The sample holds many counts of this clone. This chain uses TRBV9 with TRBJ2-7; D is ambiguous. The V end lost 2 bases, the J end lost 0 bases, and 6 bases lay between the germline ends. CDR1 SGDLS and CDR2 YYNGEE come from the germline V gene. The CDR3 covers 13 residues. In nucleotides, the CDR3 is TGTGCCAGCAGCGTCGATCTCTCCTACGAGCAGTACTTC. Encoded protein: CASSVDLSYEQYF.

The chain employs TRBV20-1 and TRBJ1-2; no clear D gene. This CDR3 comprises 9 residues. Germline CDR1 reads DFQATT; CDR2 reads SNEGSKA (reference sequence). Trimming removed 6 bases from V and 8 bases from J, with 7 bases in between. CDR3 protein: CSAPGGYTF. DNA for the CDR3: TGCAGTGCCCCGGGCGGCTACACCTTC.

The rearrangement links TRBV7-9 to TRBJ1-5; D call uncertain. Germline assignment: CDR1 SEHNR and CDR2 FQNEAQ (reference sequence). This CDR3 has 15 residues. V lost 5 bases to trimming and J lost 5 bases, with 16 bases between them. The CDR3 reads CASSTQEAGYQPQHF. Written as DNA, the CDR3 is TGTGCCAGCAGCACCCAGGAGGCAGGATATCAGCCCCAGCATTTT.

The chain carries TRBV10-1 and TRBJ2-5; D possibly corresponds to TRBD2 (6 bases). CDR1 WNHNN and CDR2 SYGVQD come from the germline V gene (reference sequence). V shed 7 bases and J shed 4 bases, with 16 bases lying between them. The CDR3 runs 14 residues. CDR3 in DNA: TGCGCCAGCATTCGCCCGGGACTTGGAGAGACCCAGTACTTC. Protein: CASIRPGLGETQYF.

The chain couples TRBV9 to TRBJ2-7; D is possibly TRBD1 (5 bases). Trimming cost V 6 bases and J 6 bases, with 13 bases left between them. Germline values: CDR1 SGDLS, CDR2 YYNGEE. The length of the CDR3 is 12 residues. CDR3 sequence reads: CASNRGRGEQYF. The CDR3 DNA is TGTGCCAGCAACCGAGGAAGGGGCGAGCAGTACTTC.

This sequence joins TRBV27 and TRBJ1-5; tentative D call: TRBD1 (6 bases). The germline V gene encodes CDR1 MNHEY and CDR2 SMNVEV (reference sequence). The CDR3 spans 14 residues. Trimming removed 3 bases from V and 2 bases from J, with 8 bases in between. CDR3 loop: CASSFRGGNQPQHF. The CDR3, as DNA: TGTGCCAGCAGTTTTAGGGGGGGCAATCAGCCCCAGCATTTT.

The gene calls are TRBV11-2 and TRBJ1-1; D not certain. The V end lost 5 bases, the J end lost 4 bases, and 8 bases lay between the germline ends. Germline CDR1 reads SGHAT; CDR2 reads FQNNGV. This CDR3 contains 12 residues. In nucleotides, the CDR3 is TGTGCCAGCAGCCTCCGGGGCACTGAAGCTTTCTTT. Translated: CASSLRGTEAFF. The full variable domain, with the rest looked up from reference TRBV11-2 and TRBJ1-1, is EAGVAQSPRYKIIEKRQSVAFWCNPISGHATLYWYQQILGQGPKLLIQFQNNGVVDDSQLPKDRFSAERLKGVDSTLKIQPAKLEDSAVYLCASSLRGTEAFFGQGTRLTVV.

This chain's CDR3 is CASSELADTGELFF. The CDR3 nucleotides read TGTGCCAGCAGTGAACTAGCAGACACCGGGGAGCTGTTTTTT. J is TRBJ2-2 and V is TRBV6-5; D may be TRBD2 (6 bases). Germline lookup yields CDR1 MNHEY and CDR2 SVGAGI. Trimming removed 5 bases at V and 3 bases at J, with 10 bases between. The CDR3 has 14 amino acids.

The chain combines TRBV4-1 with TRBJ2-3; 8 bases match TRBD2. Trimming at V came to 0 bases and at J to 4 bases, leaving 9 bases not matched to a gene. Looked up from germline, CDR1 is MGHRA and CDR2 is YSYEKL. CDR3 length equals 17 residues. The CDR3 loop reads CASSQESSGGVADTQYF. The CDR3 coding sequence is TGCGCCAGCAGCCAAGAGAGTTCGGGGGGGGTAGCAGATACGCAGTATTTT.

The V and J genes are TRBV28 and TRBJ1-2; no firm D call. From germline, CDR1 is MDHEN and CDR2 SYDVKM. The V end lost 5 bases, the J end lost 0 bases, and 7 bases lay between the germline ends. The CDR3 consists of 13 residues. The CDR3 nucleotides are TGTGCCAGCAGTCCCTCAGCTAACTATGGCTACACCTTC. It yields the protein CASSPSANYGYTF.

This clone has a handful of counts. The chain couples TRBV9 to TRBJ1-4, with D uncertain. Germline assignment: CDR1 SGDLS and CDR2 YYNGEE. Between the trimmed V and J ends, which lost 0 bases and 5 bases, there was a span of 5 bases. The CDR3 is 13 residues long. Here the CDR3 DNA reads TGTGCCAGCAGCGTAGACGTCAATGAAAAACTGTTTTTT. Protein sequence: CASSVDVNEKLFF.

The CDR3, as DNA: TGTGCCAGCAGCCTCAGTCGGACTAGCGGGGAGGCAGAGACCCAGTACTTC. It yields the protein CASSLSRTSGEAETQYF. This chain connects TRBV11-3 to TRBJ2-5, with 12 bases lining up with TRBD2. The V segment lost 5 bases and the J segment 4 bases; nucleotides outside the gene matches: 11. The germline gives CDR1 SGHNT, CDR2 YENEEA. The CDR3 has 17 residues. Together with reference TRBV11-3 and TRBJ2-5, the CDR3 gives the full variable domain: EAGVVQSPRYKIIEKKQPVAFWCNPISGHNTLYWYLQNLGQGPELLIRYENEEAVDDSQLPKDRFSAERLKGVDSTLKIQPAELGDSAVYLCASSLSRTSGEAETQYFGPGTRLLVL.

The CDR3 coding sequence is TGTGCCAGCAGTGACTCTGCGGGAGGGCCAGATACGCAGTATTTT. Translating gives CASSDSAGGPDTQYF. V usage is TRBV6-4 and J usage is TRBJ2-3, with 9 nucleotides matching TRBD2. The CDR3 has 15 amino acids. Germline V gene sequence: CDR1 MRHNA, CDR2 SNTAGT. Germline trimming cut 0 bases from V and 4 bases from J; bases unmatched to any gene: 2.

The chain carries TRBV5-6 and TRBJ2-7, with a weak D call TRBD1 (5 bases). There are 13 residues in the CDR3. V was shortened by 4 bases and J by 2 bases, with 10 bases between the two germline ends. Germline-derived CDR1 and CDR2 are SGHDT and YYEEEE. The CDR3 reads CASSDDRTYEQYF. The DNA for the CDR3 is TGTGCCAGCAGCGACGACAGAACCTACGAGCAGTACTTC.

This chain uses TRBV27 with TRBJ1-5, with D possibly being TRBD1 (6 bases). Germline CDR1 and CDR2: MNHEY and SMNVEV (reference sequence). Trimming removed 2 bases at V and 0 bases at J, with 8 bases between. This CDR3 spans 15 amino acids. CDR3 in amino acids: CASSLGGFSNQPQHF. The CDR3 DNA reads as TGTGCCAGCAGTTTAGGGGGCTTTAGCAATCAGCCCCAGCATTTT.

The chain employs TRBV9 and TRBJ1-3; no reliable D call. Germline CDR1 SGDLS, CDR2 YYNGEE. The CDR3 length is 14 residues. The V end was cut by 0 bases, the J end by 3 bases, with 7 bases between. This CDR3 reads CASSVEGIGNTIYF. Written as DNA, the CDR3 is TGTGCCAGCAGCGTAGAGGGTATTGGAAACACCATATATTTT. Full variable domain (missing parts from reference TRBV9 and TRBJ1-3): DSGVTQTPKHLITATGQRVTLRCSPRSGDLSVYWYQQSLDQGLQFLIQYYNGEERAKGNILERFSAQQFPDLHSELNLSSLELGDSALYFCASSVEGIGNTIYFGEGSWLTVV.